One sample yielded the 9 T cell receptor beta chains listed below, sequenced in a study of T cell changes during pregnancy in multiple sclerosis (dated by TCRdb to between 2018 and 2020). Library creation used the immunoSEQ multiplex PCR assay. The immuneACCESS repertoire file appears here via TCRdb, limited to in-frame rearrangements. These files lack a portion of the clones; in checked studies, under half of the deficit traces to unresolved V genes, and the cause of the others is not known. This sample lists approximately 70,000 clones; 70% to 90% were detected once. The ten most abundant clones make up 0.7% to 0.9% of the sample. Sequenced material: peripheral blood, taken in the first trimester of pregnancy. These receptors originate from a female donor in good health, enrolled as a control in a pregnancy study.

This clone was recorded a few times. The CDR3 region has the DNA TGTGCCAGCTCCCGCACAGATAGCAATCAGCCCCAGCATTTT. It yields the protein CASSRTDSNQPQHF. The V call is TRBV18, the J call TRBJ1-5, with D unresolved. Germline V CDR1 and CDR2: KGHSH, LQKENI. This CDR3 has 14 amino acids. V was shortened by 6 bases and J by 0 bases, with 9 bases between the two germline ends. Supplemented by reference TRBV18 and TRBJ1-5, the full variable domain reads NAGVMQNPRHLVRRRGQEARLRCSPMKGHSHVYWYRQLPEEGLKFMVYLQKENIIDESGMPKERFSAEFPKEGPSILRIQQVVRGDSAAYFCASSRTDSNQPQHFGDGTRLSIL.

As DNA, the CDR3 is TGTGCCATCAGTGACGGTGGCAGACCTTCGGGAGACGAGCAGTACTTC. Translation gives CAISDGGRPSGDEQYF. The V call is TRBV10-3, the J call TRBJ2-7, with D possibly matching TRBD2 (6 bases). Germline CDR1 reads ENHRY; CDR2 reads SYGVKD. The CDR3 runs to 16 residues. Trimming took 3 bases from V and 5 from J, leaving 20 bases between them.

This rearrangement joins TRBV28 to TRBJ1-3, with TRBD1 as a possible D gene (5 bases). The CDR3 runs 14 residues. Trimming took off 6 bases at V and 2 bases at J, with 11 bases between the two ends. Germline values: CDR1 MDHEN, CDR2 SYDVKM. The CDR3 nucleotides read TGTGCCAGCAGACCCGGGGGGACTGGAAACACCATATATTTT. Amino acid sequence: CASRPGGTGNTIYF.

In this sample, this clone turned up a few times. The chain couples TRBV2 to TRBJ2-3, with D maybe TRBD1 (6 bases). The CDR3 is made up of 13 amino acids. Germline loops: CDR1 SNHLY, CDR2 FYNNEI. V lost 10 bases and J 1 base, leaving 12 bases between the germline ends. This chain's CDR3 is CANRRQGTDTQYF. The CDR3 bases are TGTGCCAACAGGAGACAGGGCACAGATACGCAGTATTTT.

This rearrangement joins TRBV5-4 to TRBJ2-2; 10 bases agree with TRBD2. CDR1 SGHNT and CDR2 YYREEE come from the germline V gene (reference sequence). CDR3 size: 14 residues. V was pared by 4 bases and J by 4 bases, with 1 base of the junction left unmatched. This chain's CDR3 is CASSQRGGTGELFF. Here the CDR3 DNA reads TGTGCCAGCAGCCAGCGGGGGGGCACCGGGGAGCTGTTTTTT.

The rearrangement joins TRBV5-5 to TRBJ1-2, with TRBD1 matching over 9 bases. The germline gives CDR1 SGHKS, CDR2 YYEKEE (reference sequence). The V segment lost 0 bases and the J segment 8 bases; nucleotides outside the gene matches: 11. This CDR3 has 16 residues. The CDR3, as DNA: TGTGCCAGCAGCTTGGCCCCTACAGGGGGCTTAGGAGGCTACACCTTC. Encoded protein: CASSLAPTGGLGGYTF.

For the CDR3, the DNA is TGTGCCAGTAGTAGGGGACGGGAGACTATCCAGCATTTT. It codes for CASSRGRETIQHF. The chain has TRBV19 and TRBJ1-5; D is possibly TRBD1 (5 bases). The V end lost 4 bases, the J end lost 12 bases, and 16 bases lay between the germline ends. There are 13 residues in the CDR3. Germline-derived CDR1 and CDR2 are LNHDA and SQIVND (reference sequence).

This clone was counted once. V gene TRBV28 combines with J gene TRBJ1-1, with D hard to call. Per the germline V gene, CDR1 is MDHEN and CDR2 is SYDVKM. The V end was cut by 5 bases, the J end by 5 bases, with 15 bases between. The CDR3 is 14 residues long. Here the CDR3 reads CASSRPQGRTEAFF. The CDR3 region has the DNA TGTGCCAGCAGTAGGCCCCAAGGGAGGACTGAAGCTTTCTTT.

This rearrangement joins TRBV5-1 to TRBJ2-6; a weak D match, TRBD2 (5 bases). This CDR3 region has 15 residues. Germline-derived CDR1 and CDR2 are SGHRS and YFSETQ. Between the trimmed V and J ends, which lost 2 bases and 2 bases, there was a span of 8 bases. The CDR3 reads CASSFGVAGANVLTF. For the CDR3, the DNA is TGCGCCAGCAGCTTCGGGGTCGCTGGGGCCAACGTCCTGACTTTC.